This entry is about one T cell receptor beta chain. The sample is drawn from a study of Graves' ophthalmopathy and Graves' hyperthyroidism. Investigators amplified TCR beta CDR3 regions from RNA transcripts. The first round was an RT-PCR with HTBI primers, and the second round was a multiplex PCR. TCRdb called the multiplex PCR reads again in MiXCR, with one record for every CDR3 protein. The top ten clones hold 40% to 55% of a sample with hundreds of thousands of distinct CDR3 sequences, 40% of them seen once. CAS ≥3, NOSPECS ≥4, moderate-to-severe activity and duration under 3 months marked donors with ophthalmopathy. The CDR3 is made up of 14 amino acids. With 4 bases removed from V and 6 bases from J, the gap between germline ends came to 15 bases. From germline, CDR1 is MRHNA and CDR2 SNTAGT.

The rearrangement uses TRBV6-4 and TRBJ1-1; D is possibly TRBD1 (5 bases). Sample: peripheral blood. This sequence was found in an adult man with Graves' ophthalmopathy. CDR3 nucleotides: TGTGCCAGCAGTGTTACCTATCAGGGATCTGAAGCTTTCTTT. Its translation: CASSVTYQGSEAFF.